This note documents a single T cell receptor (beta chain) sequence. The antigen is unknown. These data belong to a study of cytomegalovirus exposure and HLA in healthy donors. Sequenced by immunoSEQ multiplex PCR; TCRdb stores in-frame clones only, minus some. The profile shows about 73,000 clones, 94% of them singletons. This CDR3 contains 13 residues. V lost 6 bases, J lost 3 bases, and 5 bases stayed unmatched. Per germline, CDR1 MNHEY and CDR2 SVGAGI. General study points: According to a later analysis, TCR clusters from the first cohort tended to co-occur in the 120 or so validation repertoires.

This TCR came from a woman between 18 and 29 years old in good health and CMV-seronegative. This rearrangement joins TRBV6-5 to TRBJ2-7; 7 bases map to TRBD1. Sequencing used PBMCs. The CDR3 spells CASRGTDRYEQYF. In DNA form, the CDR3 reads TGTGCCAGCAGAGGGACAGACCGCTACGAGCAGTACTTC.